These T cell receptor beta chains were read from a single sample in a study of blood T cell repertoires in COVID-19. The table came from immunoSEQ multiplex PCR; TCRdb's copy has only in-frame clones and leaves some out. The data hold 55,000 to 75,000 clones, with 90% observed a single time. The sequenced material came from peripheral blood. The receptors stem from a man aged 55 to 70 with acute or convalescent COVID-19. CDR3s include the opening cysteine and the closing phenylalanine or tryptophan. Each record gives: clone size, J gene, D gene, V gene, CDR3 protein, CDR3 DNA. D genes are given only for firm matches. Clone size, where shown, is once, few, many, or a class for clones that have expanded.

abundance: NA; j_gene: TRBJ1-2; d_gene: NA; v_gene: TRBV10-2; CDR3aa: CASSEPSYMTQNNYGYTF; CDR3nt: TGCGCCAGCAGTGAGCCGAGTTACATGACACAGAATAACTATGGCTACACCTTC
abundance: NA; j_gene: TRBJ2-5; d_gene: TRBD2; v_gene: TRBV9; CDR3aa: CASSVGRAGGDQYF; CDR3nt: TGTGCCAGCAGCGTAGGGCGGGCGGGAGGTGACCAGTACTTC
abundance: NA; j_gene: TRBJ1-1; d_gene: TRBD1; v_gene: TRBV3-1/TRBV3-2; CDR3aa: CASSGTGLGEAFF; CDR3nt: TGTGCCAGCAGCGGGACAGGATTAGGTGAAGCTTTCTTT
abundance: NA; j_gene: TRBJ1-3; d_gene: NA; v_gene: TRBV19; CDR3aa: CASSMGGRGNTIYF; CDR3nt: TGTGCCAGTAGTATGGGAGGTCGTGGAAACACCATATATTTT
abundance: NA; j_gene: TRBJ1-5; d_gene: NA; v_gene: TRBV19; CDR3aa: CASSIIDQPQHF; CDR3nt: TGTGCCAGTAGTATTATCGATCAGCCCCAGCATTTT
abundance: NA; j_gene: TRBJ2-1; d_gene: NA; v_gene: TRBV19; CDR3aa: CASSRRTGTYNEQFF; CDR3nt: TGTGCCAGTAGTAGGAGAACCGGGACCTACAATGAGCAGTTCTTC
abundance: NA; j_gene: TRBJ1-2; d_gene: TRBD1; v_gene: TRBV7-9; CDR3aa: CASSPGTGFYGYTF; CDR3nt: TGTGCCAGCAGCCCCGGGACAGGCTTCTATGGCTACACCTTC
abundance: few; j_gene: TRBJ1-6; d_gene: TRBD1; v_gene: TRBV7-2; CDR3aa: CASSLVGSRGQNSPLHF; CDR3nt: TGTGCCAGCAGCTTAGTTGGGTCGAGGGGGCAGAATTCACCCCTCCACTTT
abundance: NA; j_gene: TRBJ1-5; d_gene: NA; v_gene: TRBV5-8; CDR3aa: CASSTRTAQPQHF; CDR3nt: TGTGCCAGCAGCACCAGGACAGCACAGCCCCAGCATTTT
abundance: once; j_gene: TRBJ2-1; d_gene: TRBD2; v_gene: TRBV5-5; CDR3aa: CASSLGLAGVHNEQFF; CDR3nt: TGTGCCAGCAGCTTGGGACTAGCGGGGGTTCACAATGAGCAGTTCTTC
abundance: NA; j_gene: TRBJ1-5; d_gene: TRBD1; v_gene: TRBV7-9; CDR3aa: CASSFTGTGNQPQHF; CDR3nt: TGTGCCAGCAGCTTTACCGGGACAGGGAATCAGCCCCAGCATTTT
abundance: NA; j_gene: TRBJ2-3; d_gene: NA; v_gene: TRBV7-2; CDR3aa: CASSLDPGVFLTDTQYF; CDR3nt: TGTGCCAGCAGCTTAGATCCGGGGGTGTTCCTCACAGATACGCAGTATTTT
abundance: NA; j_gene: TRBJ2-1; d_gene: TRBD1; v_gene: TRBV7-7; CDR3aa: CASSLGRDRSYNEQFF; CDR3nt: TGTGCTAGCAGCTTGGGACGGGACAGATCCTACAATGAGCAGTTCTTC
abundance: NA; j_gene: TRBJ2-2; d_gene: NA; v_gene: TRBV30; CDR3aa: CAWNGLGPSTGELFF; CDR3nt: TGTGCCTGGAACGGACTTGGCCCCTCCACCGGGGAGCTGTTTTTT
abundance: NA; j_gene: TRBJ2-7; d_gene: TRBD1; v_gene: TRBV18; CDR3aa: CASSRQGLYEQYF; CDR3nt: TGTGCCAGCTCTCGACAGGGATTGTACGAGCAGTACTTC
abundance: NA; j_gene: TRBJ1-1; d_gene: NA; v_gene: TRBV5-1; CDR3aa: CASSLVRPNRVTNTEAFF; CDR3nt: TGCGCCAGCAGCTTGGTACGTCCGAACAGGGTGACAAACACTGAAGCTTTCTTT
abundance: NA; j_gene: TRBJ1-2; d_gene: TRBD1; v_gene: TRBV6-5; CDR3aa: CASSYGETGGTYGYTF; CDR3nt: TGTGCCAGCAGTTACGGCGAGACAGGGGGGACCTATGGCTACACCTTC
abundance: NA; j_gene: TRBJ2-7; d_gene: TRBD1; v_gene: TRBV19; CDR3aa: CASSTWTGRTDEQYF; CDR3nt: TGTGCCAGTAGTACATGGACAGGGAGAACGGACGAGCAGTACTTC
abundance: NA; j_gene: TRBJ2-1; d_gene: TRBD1; v_gene: TRBV5-1; CDR3aa: CASTSGGNEQFF; CDR3nt: TGCGCCAGCACCTCAGGGGGCAATGAGCAGTTCTTC
abundance: NA; j_gene: TRBJ1-6; d_gene: NA; v_gene: TRBV6-5; CDR3aa: CASSLAATAHSPLHF; CDR3nt: TGTGCCAGCAGTCTAGCAGCAACGGCCCATTCACCCCTCCACTTT
abundance: NA; j_gene: TRBJ1-4; d_gene: TRBD1; v_gene: TRBV30; CDR3aa: CAWSRDSEKLFF; CDR3nt: TGTGCCTGGAGTCGGGACAGTGAAAAACTGTTTTTT
abundance: few; j_gene: TRBJ1-1; d_gene: NA; v_gene: TRBV6-5; CDR3aa: CASGRSQGISAAFF; CDR3nt: TGTGCCAGCGGCCGGAGCCAGGGTATTTCGGCAGCTTTCTTT
abundance: NA; j_gene: TRBJ2-5; d_gene: TRBD1; v_gene: TRBV18; CDR3aa: CASSPRPGGQETQYF; CDR3nt: TGTGCCAGCTCACCCCGCCCAGGGGGCCAAGAGACCCAGTACTTC
abundance: NA; j_gene: TRBJ1-4; d_gene: NA; v_gene: TRBV7-9; CDR3aa: CASSLGAPNEKLFF; CDR3nt: TGTGCCAGCAGCTTGGGGGCACCTAATGAAAAACTGTTTTTT
abundance: once; j_gene: TRBJ2-1; d_gene: NA; v_gene: TRBV24-1; CDR3aa: CATSAVGRDEQFF; CDR3nt: TGTGCCACCAGTGCCGTCGGCAGGGATGAGCAGTTCTTC
abundance: once; j_gene: TRBJ1-5; d_gene: TRBD1; v_gene: TRBV6-1; CDR3aa: CASSEQGALSNQPQHF; CDR3nt: TGTGCCAGCAGTGAACAGGGGGCTCTGAGCAATCAGCCCCAGCATTTT
abundance: NA; j_gene: TRBJ1-5; d_gene: NA; v_gene: TRBV10-2; CDR3aa: CASTGNQPQHF; CDR3nt: TGCGCCAGCACCGGGAATCAGCCCCAGCATTTT
abundance: NA; j_gene: TRBJ1-2; d_gene: TRBD1; v_gene: TRBV9; CDR3aa: CASSITGEYGYTF; CDR3nt: TGTGCCAGCAGCATCACAGGGGAGTATGGCTACACCTTC
abundance: once; j_gene: TRBJ2-2; d_gene: TRBD1; v_gene: TRBV12-5; CDR3aa: CASGSQLNDRGHGELFF; CDR3nt: TGTGCTAGTGGTTCCCAACTTAACGACAGGGGACACGGGGAGCTGTTTTTT